Listed below are T cell receptor beta chains from one sample, sequenced in a study of blood T cell repertoires in COVID-19. The assay was immunoSEQ multiplex PCR, and TCRdb's table has in-frame clones only and misses some. This table has approximately 47,000 clones, 84% appearing once. Sample: peripheral blood. The source is a man between 60 and 70 years old with acute or convalescent COVID-19. Both conserved end residues are part of each CDR3. D genes are given only for firm matches. The size entry is marked missing in some rows and otherwise reads once, few, many or a size class.

V gene: TRBV9; D gene: -; CDR3 length: 13; J gene: TRBJ2-1; clone size: once; CDR3 DNA: TGTGCCAGCAGCGTAGGAGGAGGCGATGAGCAGTTCTTC; CDR3 protein: CASSVGGGDEQFF
V gene: TRBV6-5; D gene: TRBD1; CDR3 length: 13; J gene: TRBJ2-7; clone size: -; CDR3 DNA: TGTGCCAGCAGTTACTCGACAGGGAGCGAGCAGTACTTC; CDR3 protein: CASSYSTGSEQYF
V gene: TRBV5-4; D gene: TRBD2; CDR3 length: 17; J gene: TRBJ2-3; clone size: -; CDR3 DNA: TGTGCCAGCAGCTTGGCTGGGGCTAGCGGGGAAGGGGATACGCAGTATTTT; CDR3 protein: CASSLAGASGEGDTQYF
V gene: TRBV29-1; D gene: TRBD1; CDR3 length: 18; J gene: TRBJ2-2; clone size: -; CDR3 DNA: TGCAGCGTTGCCGGCTCCCCGGGACAGGGGGCATACACCGGGGAGCTGTTTTTT; CDR3 protein: CSVAGSPGQGAYTGELFF
V gene: TRBV5-6; D gene: -; CDR3 length: 13; J gene: TRBJ1-1; clone size: -; CDR3 DNA: TGTGCCAGCAGCTCCCTGACTTACACTGAAGCTTTCTTT; CDR3 protein: CASSSLTYTEAFF
V gene: TRBV11-3; D gene: -; CDR3 length: 16; J gene: TRBJ2-2; clone size: -; CDR3 DNA: TGTGCCAGCAGCCATAAGGGGGGGAGACTGACCGGGGAGCTGTTTTTT; CDR3 protein: CASSHKGGRLTGELFF
V gene: TRBV11-3; D gene: -; CDR3 length: 15; J gene: TRBJ2-1; clone size: -; CDR3 DNA: TGTGCCAGCAGCGCCCGACGGGGGTCTTACAATGAGCAGTTCTTC; CDR3 protein: CASSARRGSYNEQFF
V gene: TRBV2; D gene: -; CDR3 length: 11; J gene: TRBJ1-1; clone size: -; CDR3 DNA: TGTGCCAGCAGGGTAAGGAGTGAAGCTTTCTTT; CDR3 protein: CASRVRSEAFF
V gene: TRBV5-1; D gene: -; CDR3 length: 14; J gene: TRBJ2-4; clone size: -; CDR3 DNA: TGCGCCAGCAGCTTGGAAGTTCGGGATAACATTCAGTACTTC; CDR3 protein: CASSLEVRDNIQYF
V gene: TRBV10-1; D gene: -; CDR3 length: 14; J gene: TRBJ1-5; clone size: -; CDR3 DNA: TGCGCCAGCAGGCTACAGGTACACAATCAGCCCCAGCATTTT; CDR3 protein: CASRLQVHNQPQHF
V gene: TRBV30; D gene: -; CDR3 length: 14; J gene: TRBJ1-3; clone size: -; CDR3 DNA: TGTGCCTGGAGTGAATCGAGCTCTGGAAACACCATATATTTT; CDR3 protein: CAWSESSSGNTIYF
V gene: TRBV27; D gene: -; CDR3 length: 15; J gene: TRBJ2-1; clone size: -; CDR3 DNA: TGTGCCAGCAGTTCCGGAACTAGAGGAGACAATGAGCAGTTCTTC; CDR3 protein: CASSSGTRGDNEQFF
V gene: TRBV18; D gene: TRBD1; CDR3 length: 13; J gene: TRBJ1-1; clone size: -; CDR3 DNA: TGTGCCAGTTTCCGACAGGGACAAGCTGAAGCTTTCTTT; CDR3 protein: CASFRQGQAEAFF
V gene: TRBV6-5; D gene: -; CDR3 length: 14; J gene: TRBJ1-4; clone size: -; CDR3 DNA: TGTGCCAGCAGCCGCGGGGGCGCTAATGAAAAACTGTTTTTT; CDR3 protein: CASSRGGANEKLFF
V gene: TRBV18; D gene: TRBD1; CDR3 length: 13; J gene: TRBJ1-2; clone size: -; CDR3 DNA: TGTGCCAGCTCACTCGACAGGGGGAGATCCTACACCTTC; CDR3 protein: CASSLDRGRSYTF
V gene: TRBV4-3; D gene: TRBD1; CDR3 length: 15; J gene: TRBJ1-1; clone size: few; CDR3 DNA: TGCGCCAGCAGCCGCCAACGCCAGACAGGGGTTGAAGCTTTCTTT; CDR3 protein: CASSRQRQTGVEAFF
V gene: TRBV29-1; D gene: -; CDR3 length: 15; J gene: TRBJ1-2; clone size: -; CDR3 DNA: TGCAGCGTTGAAGACCCTGCTTGGGGCGACTATGGCTACACCTTC; CDR3 protein: CSVEDPAWGDYGYTF
V gene: TRBV4-2; D gene: TRBD1; CDR3 length: 16; J gene: TRBJ1-6; clone size: -; CDR3 DNA: TGTGCCAGCAGCCAACAGTGGGACAGGGGGAATTCACCCCTCCACTTT; CDR3 protein: CASSQQWDRGNSPLHF
V gene: TRBV10-3; D gene: -; CDR3 length: 14; J gene: TRBJ2-1; clone size: -; CDR3 DNA: TGTGCCATCAGTGAGTCGGGGGGCTACAATGAGCAGTTCTTC; CDR3 protein: CAISESGGYNEQFF
V gene: TRBV4-1; D gene: -; CDR3 length: 12; J gene: TRBJ1-2; clone size: -; CDR3 DNA: TGCGCCAGCAGCCAAGAGAGCTATGGCTACACCTTC; CDR3 protein: CASSQESYGYTF
V gene: TRBV30; D gene: -; CDR3 length: 13; J gene: TRBJ2-7; clone size: -; CDR3 DNA: TGTGCCTGGGGGCGGGGCGAACGCTACGAGCAGTACTTC; CDR3 protein: CAWGRGERYEQYF
V gene: TRBV30; D gene: TRBD1; CDR3 length: 14; J gene: TRBJ1-6; clone size: -; CDR3 DNA: TGTGCCTGGAACCCGGAGACAGGGAGCTCACCCCTCCACTTT; CDR3 protein: CAWNPETGSSPLHF
V gene: TRBV11-2; D gene: -; CDR3 length: 12; J gene: TRBJ1-2; clone size: -; CDR3 DNA: TGTGCCAGCAGCGCCAGTTCCTATGGCTACACCTTC; CDR3 protein: CASSASSYGYTF
V gene: TRBV6-5; D gene: -; CDR3 length: 15; J gene: TRBJ1-1; clone size: -; CDR3 DNA: TGTGCCAGCAGTTACTATTTTGGAGGAGGAACTGAAGCTTTCTTT; CDR3 protein: CASSYYFGGGTEAFF
V gene: TRBV5-6; D gene: -; CDR3 length: 16; J gene: TRBJ2-7; clone size: -; CDR3 DNA: TGTGCCAGCAGCCCGGGACACAGCAGAAACTCCTACGAGCAGTACTTC; CDR3 protein: CASSPGHSRNSYEQYF
V gene: TRBV29-1; D gene: -; CDR3 length: 16; J gene: TRBJ1-1; clone size: once; CDR3 DNA: TGCAGCGTTGAAGGAATCGTGGGGCACCCGGGCACTGAAGCTTTCTTT; CDR3 protein: CSVEGIVGHPGTEAFF
V gene: TRBV7-8; D gene: TRBD1; CDR3 length: 15; J gene: TRBJ1-6; clone size: -; CDR3 DNA: TGTGCCAGCAGCCCCGGACAGGGTATAGTTTCACCCCTCCACTTT; CDR3 protein: CASSPGQGIVSPLHF
V gene: TRBV6-2/TRBV6-3; D gene: -; CDR3 length: 15; J gene: TRBJ1-6; clone size: once; CDR3 DNA: TGTGCCAGCAGTTACTCGACGGGAATGGGATCACCCCTCCACTTT; CDR3 protein: CASSYSTGMGSPLHF
V gene: TRBV6-5; D gene: -; CDR3 length: 13; J gene: TRBJ1-5; clone size: once; CDR3 DNA: TGTGCCAGCAAGAGTAGGGGGGGCCAGCCCCAGCATTTT; CDR3 protein: CASKSRGGQPQHF
V gene: TRBV7-2; D gene: -; CDR3 length: 13; J gene: TRBJ2-7; clone size: few; CDR3 DNA: TGTGCCAGCAGCGTCAGTAAAGCCTACGAGCAGTACTTC; CDR3 protein: CASSVSKAYEQYF
V gene: TRBV2; D gene: TRBD1; CDR3 length: 14; J gene: TRBJ2-5; clone size: -; CDR3 DNA: TGTGCCAGCCCATCCCCGGGGACAGGAGCCACCCAGTACTTC; CDR3 protein: CASPSPGTGATQYF
V gene: TRBV1; D gene: -; CDR3 length: 14; J gene: TRBJ2-1; clone size: -; CDR3 DNA: TGCACCAGCAGCCTTCCGGGACTGTTCAATGAGCAGTTCTTC; CDR3 protein: CTSSLPGLFNEQFF
V gene: TRBV5-1; D gene: TRBD1; CDR3 length: 13; J gene: TRBJ1-1; clone size: few; CDR3 DNA: TGCGCCAGCAGCGGGACAGGGGGCACTGAAGCTTTCTTT; CDR3 protein: CASSGTGGTEAFF
V gene: TRBV5-3; D gene: TRBD1; CDR3 length: 13; J gene: TRBJ2-7; clone size: -; CDR3 DNA: TGTGCCAGACCTGGGGACAGGGTGGACGAGCAGTACTTC; CDR3 protein: CARPGDRVDEQYF
V gene: TRBV6-2/TRBV6-3; D gene: TRBD1; CDR3 length: 14; J gene: TRBJ2-7; clone size: -; CDR3 DNA: TGTGCCAGCAGCTCGGGACAGGGACTCTACGAGCAGTACTTC; CDR3 protein: CASSSGQGLYEQYF
V gene: TRBV2; D gene: TRBD1; CDR3 length: 11; J gene: TRBJ2-7; clone size: -; CDR3 DNA: TGTGCCAGCCAGACAGGGTACGAGCAGTACTTC; CDR3 protein: CASQTGYEQYF
V gene: TRBV29-1; D gene: TRBD1; CDR3 length: 14; J gene: TRBJ1-6; clone size: -; CDR3 DNA: TGCAGCGTAAGGGACAGGGGGGTTAATTCACCCCTCCACTTT; CDR3 protein: CSVRDRGVNSPLHF
V gene: TRBV25-1; D gene: -; CDR3 length: 16; J gene: TRBJ2-3; clone size: -; CDR3 DNA: TGTGCCAGCGGAGACCAAGGGGGTTCTAGCACAGATACGCAGTATTTT; CDR3 protein: CASGDQGGSSTDTQYF
V gene: TRBV4-1; D gene: TRBD1; CDR3 length: 16; J gene: TRBJ1-2; clone size: few; CDR3 DNA: TGCGCCAGCAGCCAAGATGCTGGGACAGGGGTCTATGGCTACACCTTC; CDR3 protein: CASSQDAGTGVYGYTF
V gene: TRBV7-8; D gene: -; CDR3 length: 17; J gene: TRBJ1-1; clone size: -; CDR3 DNA: TGTGCCAGCAGCCCCTGGGCGGGGGGCGGCGTGAACACTGAAGCTTTCTTT; CDR3 protein: CASSPWAGGGVNTEAFF
V gene: TRBV18; D gene: -; CDR3 length: 15; J gene: TRBJ2-7; clone size: once; CDR3 DNA: TGTGCCAGCTCACCAGGCGCAGGCCAAACCTACGAGCAGTACTTC; CDR3 protein: CASSPGAGQTYEQYF
V gene: TRBV6-5; D gene: TRBD1; CDR3 length: 14; J gene: TRBJ1-6; clone size: -; CDR3 DNA: TGTGCCAGCACCGGGACAGTTAGCGATTCACCCCTCCACTTT; CDR3 protein: CASTGTVSDSPLHF
V gene: TRBV6-5; D gene: TRBD1; CDR3 length: 14; J gene: TRBJ1-1; clone size: -; CDR3 DNA: TGTGCCAGCAAGACCGGGACAGGGACCCCTGAAGCTTTCTTT; CDR3 protein: CASKTGTGTPEAFF
V gene: TRBV7-8; D gene: TRBD2; CDR3 length: 20; J gene: TRBJ2-1; clone size: once; CDR3 DNA: TGTGCCAGCAGCTCGCTCCAGACTAGCGGGGGGGAACTAGCTTACAATGAGCAGTTCTTC; CDR3 protein: CASSSLQTSGGELAYNEQFF
V gene: TRBV27; D gene: TRBD2; CDR3 length: 14; J gene: TRBJ2-5; clone size: -; CDR3 DNA: TGTGCCAGCAGCAGACTAGCGAATTTGGAGACCCAGTACTTC; CDR3 protein: CASSRLANLETQYF
V gene: TRBV2; D gene: -; CDR3 length: 12; J gene: TRBJ1-2; clone size: -; CDR3 DNA: TGTGCCAGCACTGACTTCTCCTATGGCTACACCTTC; CDR3 protein: CASTDFSYGYTF